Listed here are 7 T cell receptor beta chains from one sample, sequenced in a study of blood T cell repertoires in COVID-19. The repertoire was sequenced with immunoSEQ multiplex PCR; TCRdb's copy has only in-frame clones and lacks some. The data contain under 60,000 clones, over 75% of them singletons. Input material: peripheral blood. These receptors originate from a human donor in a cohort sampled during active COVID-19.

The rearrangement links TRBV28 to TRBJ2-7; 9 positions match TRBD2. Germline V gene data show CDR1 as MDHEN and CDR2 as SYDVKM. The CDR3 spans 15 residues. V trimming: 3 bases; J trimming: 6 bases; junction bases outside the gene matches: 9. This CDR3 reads CASSFGGRASGEQYF. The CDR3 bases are TGTGCCAGCAGTTTCGGCGGGAGGGCTTCGGGCGAGCAGTACTTC.

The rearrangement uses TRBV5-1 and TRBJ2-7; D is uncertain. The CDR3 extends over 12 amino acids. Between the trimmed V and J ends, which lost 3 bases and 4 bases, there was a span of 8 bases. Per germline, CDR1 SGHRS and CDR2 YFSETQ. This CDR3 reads CASSSGQYEQYF. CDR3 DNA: TGCGCCAGCAGCTCTGGCCAGTACGAGCAGTACTTC.

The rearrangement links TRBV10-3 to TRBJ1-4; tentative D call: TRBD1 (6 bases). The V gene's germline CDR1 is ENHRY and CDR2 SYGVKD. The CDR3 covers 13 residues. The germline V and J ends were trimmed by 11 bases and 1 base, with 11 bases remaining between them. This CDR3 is CAASQGTNEKLFF. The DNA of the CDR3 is TGTGCCGCGTCACAGGGAACTAATGAAAAACTGTTTTTT.

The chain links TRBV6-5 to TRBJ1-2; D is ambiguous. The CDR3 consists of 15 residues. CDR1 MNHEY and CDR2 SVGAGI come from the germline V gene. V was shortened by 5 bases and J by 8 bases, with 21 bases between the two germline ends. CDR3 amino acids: CASSPTYSGGNGYTF. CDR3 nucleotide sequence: TGTGCCAGCAGTCCAACGTATAGTGGAGGGAACGGCTACACCTTC.

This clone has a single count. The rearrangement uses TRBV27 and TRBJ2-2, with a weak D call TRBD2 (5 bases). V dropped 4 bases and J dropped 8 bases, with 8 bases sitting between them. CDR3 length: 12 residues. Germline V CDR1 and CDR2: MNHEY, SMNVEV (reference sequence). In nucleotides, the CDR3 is TGTGCCAGCAGTTCTAGCTGGGGGGAGCTGTTTTTT. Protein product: CASSSSWGELFF.

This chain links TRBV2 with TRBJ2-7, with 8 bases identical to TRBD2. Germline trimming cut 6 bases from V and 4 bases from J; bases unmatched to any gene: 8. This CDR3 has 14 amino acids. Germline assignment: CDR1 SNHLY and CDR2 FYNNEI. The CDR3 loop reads CASRAGRARYEQYF. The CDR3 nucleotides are TGTGCCAGCAGGGCCGGGAGGGCCCGGTACGAGCAGTACTTC.

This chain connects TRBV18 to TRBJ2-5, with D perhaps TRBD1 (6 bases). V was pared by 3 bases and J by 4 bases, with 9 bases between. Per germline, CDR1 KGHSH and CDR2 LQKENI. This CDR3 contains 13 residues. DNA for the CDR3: TGTGCCAGCTCACCGGTGGGGGCAGAGACCCAGTACTTC. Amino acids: CASSPVGAETQYF.